A single sample is the source of the 19 T cell receptor beta chains below, sequenced in a study of T-cell memory formation after mild COVID-19 (TCRdb year 2021). Receptors were amplified or captured by 5' RACE. Sequencing used an Illumina NovaSeq 6000. Starting from the raw public reads, TCRdb applied fastp trimming at Q25, assembled clones with MiXCR and retained in-frame beta chains. A single entry per CDR3 protein holds the most common genes and DNA from its merged rows. Present in this sample are 400,000 to 500,000 distinct CDR3 sequences, around 17% of which were seen just once. The top ten clones comprise approximately 21% of the sample. Source material: PBMCs or a T cell subset sorted from them (not recorded which). The receptors derive from a man younger than 30 who had mild COVID-19 (a few samples of this study predate the infection). The sample titles of this study are shuffled in the database, so cell type and time point are left out; the donor was told from shared clones.

This clonotype was counted between two and nine times. This chain connects TRBV6-5 to TRBJ1-1; no definite D call. V was shortened by 3 bases and J by 4 bases, with 18 bases between the two germline ends. CDR1 is MNHEY, CDR2 SVGAGI, per germline. The CDR3 has 16 amino acids. This chain's CDR3 is CASSYKPGPGGTEAFF. CDR3 sequence (DNA): TGTGCCAGCAGTTATAAACCTGGTCCGGGTGGCACTGAAGCTTTCTTT.

This clonotype was picked up many times. The J gene is TRBJ1-2, the V gene TRBV5-1, with a weak D call TRBD1 (5 bases). Germline lookup yields CDR1 SGHRS and CDR2 YFSETQ. V lost 0 bases and J lost 8, with 11 bases in between. The CDR3 loop spans 13 amino acids. The CDR3, as DNA: TGCGCCAGCAGCTTGGAGGGGACGAGAGGCTACACCTTC. Translating it yields CASSLEGTRGYTF.

This clonotype was observed a few times. The J gene is TRBJ2-3, the V gene TRBV29-1; 10 bases line up with TRBD2. Looked up from germline, CDR1 is SQVTM and CDR2 is ANQGSEA. V dropped 1 base and J dropped 3; count of bases not matched to a gene: 4. This CDR3 comprises 15 residues. The CDR3 DNA follows: TGCAGCGTTGAAGGGGAGGGACTAGCGACAGATACGCAGTATTTT. This sequence encodes CSVEGEGLATDTQYF.

The chain is built from TRBV6-5 and TRBJ2-2, with 9 positions matching TRBD2. This CDR3 is 16 amino acids long. The V gene end was trimmed by 9 bases and the J gene end by 4 bases; junction bases not matched to a gene: 12. The germline gives CDR1 MNHEY, CDR2 SVGAGI. CDR3 in DNA: TGTGCCAGTACTAGTCTGGGTAGCGGGGGCACCGGGGAGCTGTTTTTT. Encoded protein: CASTSLGSGGTGELFF.

There are a few counts of this clonotype. The genes are TRBV30 and TRBJ2-6; D is uncertain. Germline V CDR1 and CDR2: GTSNPN, SVGIG (reference sequence). Trimming shortened V by 0 bases and J by 1 base, and 1 base separated the two germline ends. CDR3 size: 13 residues. CDR3 region: CAWSVSGANVLTF. DNA of the CDR3: TGTGCCTGGAGTGTTTCTGGGGCCAACGTCCTGACTTTC.

This clonotype was detected a few times. The gene calls are TRBV3-1 and TRBJ1-2; TRBD1 agrees at 9 bases. Germline V gene sequence: CDR1 LGHDT, CDR2 YNNKEL (reference sequence). The CDR3 extends over 14 amino acids. J was trimmed by 8 bases and V by 4 bases; bases with no gene match: 8. CDR3 nucleotide sequence: TGTGCCAGCAGCCCAAGGACAGGGGCGACCGGCTACACCTTC. Residues: CASSPRTGATGYTF.

The CDR3 protein is CASSPKMSAGGPNAYGYTF. The CDR3 DNA reads TGTGCCAGCAGCCCCAAGATGAGCGCAGGGGGGCCCAATGCGTATGGCTACACCTTC. The rearrangement joins TRBV7-2 to TRBJ1-2; 7 nucleotides line up with TRBD1. Germline loops: CDR1 SGHTA, CDR2 FQGNSA. Trimming at V came to 5 bases and at J to 5 bases, leaving 23 bases not matched to a gene. The CDR3 spans 19 residues.

In this sample, this clonotype turned up a few times. The genes are TRBV7-2 and TRBJ2-4, with 7 nucleotides matching TRBD2. CDR1 is SGHTA, CDR2 FQGNSA, per germline. The V segment lost 0 bases and the J segment 1 base; nucleotides outside the gene matches: 6. The CDR3 loop spans 17 amino acids. Written as DNA, the CDR3 is TGTGCCAGCAGCTTAGCGAGGGACGGGGGGGCCAAAAACATTCAGTACTTC. It yields the protein CASSLARDGGAKNIQYF. The full variable domain, its missing parts supplied by reference TRBV7-2 and TRBJ2-4, is GAGVSQSPSNKVTEKGKDVELRCDPISGHTALYWYRQSLGQGLEFLIYFQGNSAPDKSGLPSDRFSAERTGGSVSTLTIQRTQQEDSAVYLCASSLARDGGAKNIQYFGAGTRLSVL.

There are a few counts of this clonotype. This rearrangement joins TRBV30 to TRBJ1-5; 7 nucleotides align to TRBD1. Germline CDR1 and CDR2: GTSNPN and SVGIG (reference sequence). The CDR3 spans 14 residues. V lost 1 base, J lost 3 bases, and 3 bases stayed unmatched. This CDR3 reads CAWSGDSNNQPQHF. In nucleotides, the CDR3 is TGTGCCTGGAGTGGGGACAGTAACAATCAGCCCCAGCATTTT. The full variable domain, rest sourced from reference TRBV30 and TRBJ1-5, is SQTIHQWPATLVQPVGSPLSLECTVEGTSNPNLYWYRQAAGRGLQLLFYSVGIGQISSEVPQNLSASRPQDRQFILSSKKLLLSDSGFYLCAWSGDSNNQPQHFGDGTRLSIL.

This clonotype has more than one count but fewer than ten. The V call is TRBV4-3, the J call TRBJ2-3, with D hard to call. Germline V gene sequence: CDR1 LGHNA, CDR2 YSLEER. V was pared by 1 base and J by 7 bases, with 9 bases between. The CDR3 loop spans 13 amino acids. The CDR3 region has the DNA TGCGCCAGCAGCCAAGCGACGACCAATACGCAGTATTTT. It encodes CASSQATTNTQYF.

This clonotype was counted only a few times. The chain employs TRBV20-1 and TRBJ1-2; 10 bases line up with TRBD1. This CDR3 is built from 16 residues. CDR1 is DFQATT and CDR2 is SNEGSKA in the germline V gene (reference sequence). V shed 5 bases, J shed 7 bases, and the junction held 16 bases outside the gene matches. The CDR3 DNA is TGCAGTGCTCCACCCCGACAGGGGGCTAATTTTGGTGGCTACACCTTC. As protein: CSAPPRQGANFGGYTF.

J is TRBJ2-3 and V is TRBV20-1; the D is unclear. CDR1 and CDR2 from the germline V gene are DFQATT and SNEGSKA (reference sequence). The CDR3 extends over 12 amino acids. Trimming took off 0 bases at V and 5 bases at J, with 6 bases between the two ends. The CDR3 here is CSAREHQDTQYF. CDR3 nucleotide sequence: TGCAGTGCTAGAGAGCATCAAGATACGCAGTATTTT.

V usage is TRBV18 and J usage is TRBJ1-1, with D perhaps matching TRBD1 (6 bases). Trimming cost V 6 bases and J 0 bases, with 17 bases left between them. This CDR3 is built from 16 residues. The germline CDR1 and CDR2 sequences are KGHSH and LQKENI. The CDR3 DNA reads as TGTGCCAGCTCCCCGGGGTACAGGGACCTGAACACTGAAGCTTTCTTT. Protein: CASSPGYRDLNTEAFF.

The gene calls are TRBV7-6 and TRBJ2-1; D might be TRBD1 (6 bases). Germline lookup yields CDR1 SGHVS and CDR2 FNYEAQ. This CDR3 comprises 13 residues. The V end was cut by 4 bases, the J end by 10 bases, with 14 bases between. CDR3: CASSSRDIGEQFF. The DNA of the CDR3 is TGTGCCAGCAGCTCCCGGGACATTGGCGAGCAGTTCTTC.

The chain combines TRBV24-1 with TRBJ2-2; maybe TRBD2 (7 bases). CDR1 KGHDR and CDR2 SFDVKD come from the germline V gene. This CDR3 comprises 15 residues. Trimming took 9 bases from V and 5 from J, leaving 18 bases between them. In DNA form, the CDR3 reads TGTGCCACCGGATATGCGGGGGCGCGGACCGGGGAGCTGTTTTTT. Encoded protein: CATGYAGARTGELFF.

The chain has TRBV24-1 and TRBJ2-5, with D perhaps TRBD2 (7 bases). Deletions cut 10 bases from V and 3 bases from J, with 8 bases between. The CDR3 spans 11 residues. CDR1 and CDR2 from the germline V gene are KGHDR and SFDVKD. The CDR3 is CATGGEETQYF. The CDR3 DNA is TGTGCCACAGGGGGGGAAGAGACCCAGTACTTC.

This clonotype was counted ten times or more. The chain carries TRBV3-1 and TRBJ2-4, with 8 bases identical to TRBD1. Germline CDR1 and CDR2: LGHDT and YNNKEL (reference sequence). J lost 6 bases, V lost 10 bases, and 8 bases had no gene match. This CDR3 has 13 amino acids. In nucleotides, the CDR3 is TGTGCCACCTCCCGGACAGGGCTAAACATTCAGTACTTC. This gives the protein CATSRTGLNIQYF.

This clonotype has more than one count but fewer than ten. The genes are TRBV4-1 and TRBJ1-4, with D unresolved. V was trimmed by 6 bases and J by 5 bases, leaving 13 bases between them. The CDR3 consists of 14 residues. CDR1 is MGHRA and CDR2 is YSYEKL in the germline V gene. The CDR3 region is CASSGSRENEKLFF. As DNA, the CDR3 is TGCGCCAGCAGTGGGTCAAGAGAGAATGAAAAACTGTTTTTT.

This clonotype was seen a handful of times. DNA of the CDR3: TGCAGTGCTCAGGGGGGGGAGACCCAGTACTTC. It yields the protein CSAQGGETQYF. The chain has TRBV20-1 and TRBJ2-5; D is perhaps TRBD1 or TRBD2 (7 bases each). The V end lost 5 bases, the J end lost 5 bases, and 9 bases lay between the germline ends. This CDR3 contains 11 residues. The germline V gene encodes CDR1 DFQATT and CDR2 SNEGSKA (reference sequence).